The clone carrying this TCR beta chain appeared a few times. Germline-derived CDR1 and CDR2 are MNHEY and SVGEGT. The V gene end was trimmed by 6 bases and the J gene end by 12 bases; junction bases not matched to a gene: 15. The CDR3 contains 14 residues. In the original processing: It was from reference gene primer amplification that nucleated cell counts were estimated. Assay used: immunoSEQ multiplex PCR; TCRdb lists only in-frame clones, some missing. V and J calls and clone size follow that table, whereas D and trimming were derived from the DNA. In the table there are around 250,000 clones, roughly 86% of which are singletons. The data were taken from a study of blood T cell repertoires in COVID-19. Study-wide context: COVID-19 samples, acute and convalescent, were from the United States, Italy and Spain. From T cells, B-cell-depleted T cells, or PBMCs came the material, which was cDNA or gDNA.

Sequencing was done on a sample of peripheral blood. This chain uses TRBV6-2 or TRBV6-3 with TRBJ1-1, with TRBD1 matching over 8 bases. This clonotype originated in a human donor in a cohort sampled during active COVID-19. The CDR3 sequence: CASSPVGQGVMSFF. DNA for the CDR3: TGTGCCAGCAGCCCTGTCGGACAGGGTGTCATGTCTTTCTTT.